This TCR beta chain is drawn from a study of cytomegalovirus exposure and HLA in healthy donors. Looked up from germline, CDR1 is PRHDT and CDR2 is FYEKMQ (reference sequence). The ends lost 5 bases at V and 3 bases at J; junction bases unmatched: 9. The CDR3 contains 16 residues. The donors, nominally healthy at sampling, likely had unrecorded immune exposures. The primer mix had 60 Vbeta and 13 Jbeta primers. The assay was immunoSEQ multiplex PCR, and TCRdb's table has in-frame clones only and misses some. The sample totals tens of thousands of clones; its top ten clones hold less than 2.5%. The sequenced sample was PBMCs. V and J are TRBV13 and TRBJ1-2; the match to TRBD1 covers 10 bases. The receptor comes from a female donor in good health and CMV-seronegative. CDR3 residues: CASSEKWGQGYYGYTF. The CDR3 bases are TGTGCCAGCAGCGAAAAGTGGGGACAGGGGTACTATGGCTACACCTTC.